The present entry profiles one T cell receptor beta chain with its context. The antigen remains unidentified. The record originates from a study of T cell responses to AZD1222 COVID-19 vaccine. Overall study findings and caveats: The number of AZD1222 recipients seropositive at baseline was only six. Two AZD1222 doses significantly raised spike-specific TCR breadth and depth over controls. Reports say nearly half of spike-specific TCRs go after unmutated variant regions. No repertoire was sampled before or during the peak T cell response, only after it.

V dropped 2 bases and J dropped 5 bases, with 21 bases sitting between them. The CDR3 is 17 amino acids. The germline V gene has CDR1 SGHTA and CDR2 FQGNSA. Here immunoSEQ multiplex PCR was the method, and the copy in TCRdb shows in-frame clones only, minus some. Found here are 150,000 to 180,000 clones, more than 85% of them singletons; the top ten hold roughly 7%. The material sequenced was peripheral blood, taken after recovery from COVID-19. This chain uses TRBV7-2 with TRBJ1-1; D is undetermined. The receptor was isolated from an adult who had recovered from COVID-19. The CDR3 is CASSLSPLRTGRTEAFF. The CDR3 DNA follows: TGTGCCAGCAGCTTATCCCCCTTACGTACGGGAAGGACTGAAGCTTTCTTT.